This T cell receptor beta chain was sequenced during a study of T cells expressing NK-cell markers. Study in general: According to the study, TCR beta repertoires originated from sorted CD3+CD56+NKG2C+, CD3+CD56+NKG2C- and CD3+CD56-NKG2C+ T cells.

TCRdb re-called the 5' RACE reads and gives one entry per CDR3 protein, without DNA. This listing includes roughly 380,000 distinct CDR3 sequences. Per the germline V gene, CDR1 is KGHSH and CDR2 is LQKENI. This CDR3 comprises 14 residues. V and J are TRBV18 and TRBJ2-1; the D call from TCRdb, TRBD1, cannot be confirmed without DNA. The source of this sequence is a man aged 18-70 years in good health. Source material: blood T cells: a sorted CD56 or NKG2C T cell subset, CD4+ or CD8+ T cells, or bulk PBMC T cells (not recorded which). CDR3 sequence reads: CASSPSARNNEQFF.